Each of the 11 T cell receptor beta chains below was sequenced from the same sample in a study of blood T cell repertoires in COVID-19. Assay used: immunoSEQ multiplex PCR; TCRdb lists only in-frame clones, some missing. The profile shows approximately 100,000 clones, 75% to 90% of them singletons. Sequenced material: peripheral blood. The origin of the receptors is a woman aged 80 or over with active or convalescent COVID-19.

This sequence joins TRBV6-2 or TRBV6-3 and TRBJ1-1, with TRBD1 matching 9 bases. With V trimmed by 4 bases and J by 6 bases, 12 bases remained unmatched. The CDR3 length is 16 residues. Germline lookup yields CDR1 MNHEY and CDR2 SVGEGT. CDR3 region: CASSSGQGFLLAEAFF. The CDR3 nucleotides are TGTGCCAGCAGTTCCGGACAGGGGTTTCTTCTCGCTGAAGCTTTCTTT.

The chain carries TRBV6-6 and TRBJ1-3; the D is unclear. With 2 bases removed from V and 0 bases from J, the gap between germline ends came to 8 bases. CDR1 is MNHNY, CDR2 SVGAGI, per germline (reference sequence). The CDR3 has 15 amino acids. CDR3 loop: CASSYEASSGNTIYF. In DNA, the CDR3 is TGTGCCAGCAGTTACGAGGCGAGCTCTGGAAACACCATATATTTT.

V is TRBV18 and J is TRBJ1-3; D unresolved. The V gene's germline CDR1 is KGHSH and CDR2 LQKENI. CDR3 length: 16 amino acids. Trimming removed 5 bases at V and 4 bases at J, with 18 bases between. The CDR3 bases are TGTGCCAGCTCATCTACCCTGTCGACGGGAGGAAACACCATATATTTT. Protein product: CASSSTLSTGGNTIYF.

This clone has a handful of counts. CDR3 bases: TGTGCCAGCAGCTTGCTAGACAGGCGACCCTACGAGCAGTACTTC. It specifies CASSLLDRRPYEQYF. The chain recombines TRBV5-6 with TRBJ2-7; D might be TRBD1 (6 bases). This CDR3 is 15 amino acids long. Trimming removed 1 base from V and 2 bases from J, with 13 bases in between. Germline V CDR1 and CDR2: SGHDT, YYEEEE. Filled out from reference TRBV5-6 and TRBJ2-7, the complete variable domain reads DAGVTQSPTHLIKTRGQQVTLRCSPKSGHDTVSWYQQALGQGPQFIFQYYEEEERQRGNFPDRFSGHQFPNYSSELNVNALLLGDSALYLCASSLLDRRPYEQYFGPGTRLTVT.

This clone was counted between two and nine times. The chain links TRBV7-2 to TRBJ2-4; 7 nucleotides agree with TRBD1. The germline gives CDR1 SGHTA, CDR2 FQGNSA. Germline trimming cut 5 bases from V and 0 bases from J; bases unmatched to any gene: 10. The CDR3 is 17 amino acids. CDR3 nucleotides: TGTGCCAGCAGCCTACGAGGGGGCCAGAGAGCCAAAAACATTCAGTACTTC. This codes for CASSLRGGQRAKNIQYF. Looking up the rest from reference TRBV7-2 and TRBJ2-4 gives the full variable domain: GAGVSQSPSNKVTEKGKDVELRCDPISGHTALYWYRQSLGQGLEFLIYFQGNSAPDKSGLPSDRFSAERTGGSVSTLTIQRTQQEDSAVYLCASSLRGGQRAKNIQYFGAGTRLSVL.

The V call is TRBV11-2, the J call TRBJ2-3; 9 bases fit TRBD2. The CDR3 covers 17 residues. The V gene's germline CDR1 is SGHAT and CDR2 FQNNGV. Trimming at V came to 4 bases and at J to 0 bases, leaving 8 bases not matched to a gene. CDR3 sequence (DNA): TGTGCCAGCAGCTCCACTTTGGCGGGAGGGAGCACAGATACGCAGTATTTT. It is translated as CASSSTLAGGSTDTQYF. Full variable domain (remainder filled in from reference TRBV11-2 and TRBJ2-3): EAGVAQSPRYKIIEKRQSVAFWCNPISGHATLYWYQQILGQGPKLLIQFQNNGVVDDSQLPKDRFSAERLKGVDSTLKIQPAKLEDSAVYLCASSSTLAGGSTDTQYFGPGTRLTVL.

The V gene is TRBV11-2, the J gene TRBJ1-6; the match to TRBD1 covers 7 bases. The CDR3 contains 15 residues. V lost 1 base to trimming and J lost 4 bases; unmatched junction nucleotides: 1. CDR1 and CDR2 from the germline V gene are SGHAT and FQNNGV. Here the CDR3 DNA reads TGTGCCAGCAGCTTAGCAGGGGGTTATAATTCACCCCTCCACTTT. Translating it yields CASSLAGGYNSPLHF.

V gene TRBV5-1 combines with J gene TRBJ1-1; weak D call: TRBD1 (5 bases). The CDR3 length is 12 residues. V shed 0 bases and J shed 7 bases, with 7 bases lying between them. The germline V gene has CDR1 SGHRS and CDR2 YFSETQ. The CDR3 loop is CASSLEGIEAFF. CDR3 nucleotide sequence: TGCGCCAGCAGCTTGGAGGGGATTGAAGCTTTCTTT.

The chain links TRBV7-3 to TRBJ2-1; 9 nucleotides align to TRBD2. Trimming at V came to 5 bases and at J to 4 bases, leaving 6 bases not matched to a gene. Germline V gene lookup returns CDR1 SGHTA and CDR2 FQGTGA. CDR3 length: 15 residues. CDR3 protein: CASSLSGSNYNEQFF. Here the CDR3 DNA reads TGTGCCAGCAGCCTTAGCGGGAGTAATTACAATGAGCAGTTCTTC.

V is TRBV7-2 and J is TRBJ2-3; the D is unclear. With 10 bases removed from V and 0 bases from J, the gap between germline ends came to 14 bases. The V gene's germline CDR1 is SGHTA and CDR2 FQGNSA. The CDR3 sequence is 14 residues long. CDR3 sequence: CATGVGYSTDTQYF. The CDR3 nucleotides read TGTGCCACTGGAGTCGGGTACAGCACAGATACGCAGTATTTT.

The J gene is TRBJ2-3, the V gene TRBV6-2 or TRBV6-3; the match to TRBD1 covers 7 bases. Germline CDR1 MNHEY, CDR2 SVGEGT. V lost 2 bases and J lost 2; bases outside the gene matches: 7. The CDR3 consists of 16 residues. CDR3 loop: CASSYRTGDSTDTQYF. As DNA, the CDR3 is TGTGCCAGCAGTTACCGGACAGGAGATTCCACAGATACGCAGTATTTT.